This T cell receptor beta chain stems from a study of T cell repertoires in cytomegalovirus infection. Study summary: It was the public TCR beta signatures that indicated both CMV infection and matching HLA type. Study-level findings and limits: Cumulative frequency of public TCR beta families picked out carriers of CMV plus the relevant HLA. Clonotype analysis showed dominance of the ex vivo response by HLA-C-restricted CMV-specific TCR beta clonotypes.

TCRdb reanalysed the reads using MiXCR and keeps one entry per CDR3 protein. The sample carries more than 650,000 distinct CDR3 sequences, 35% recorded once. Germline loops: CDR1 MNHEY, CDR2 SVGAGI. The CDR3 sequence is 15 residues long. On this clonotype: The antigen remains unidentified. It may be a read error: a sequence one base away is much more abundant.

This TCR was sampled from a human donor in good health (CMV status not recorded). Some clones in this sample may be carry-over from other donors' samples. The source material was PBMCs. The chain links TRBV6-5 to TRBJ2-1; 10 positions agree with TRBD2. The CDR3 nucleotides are TGTGCCCGCAGTGAGGGACTAGCGCAATACAATGAGCAGTTCTTC. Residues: CARSEGLAQYNEQFF.